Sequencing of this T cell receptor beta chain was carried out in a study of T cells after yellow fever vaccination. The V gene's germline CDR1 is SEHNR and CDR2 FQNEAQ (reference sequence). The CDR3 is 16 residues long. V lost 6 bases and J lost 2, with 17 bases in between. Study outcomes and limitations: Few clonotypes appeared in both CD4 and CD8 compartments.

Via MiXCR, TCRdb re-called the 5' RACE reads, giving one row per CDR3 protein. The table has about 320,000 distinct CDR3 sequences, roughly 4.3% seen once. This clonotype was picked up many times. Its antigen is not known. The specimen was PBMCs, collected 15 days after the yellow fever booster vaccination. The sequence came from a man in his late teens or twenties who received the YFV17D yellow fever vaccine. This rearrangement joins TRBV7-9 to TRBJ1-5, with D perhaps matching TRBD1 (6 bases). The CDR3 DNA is TGTGCCAGCAGTTCCACCGGGACATGGCGCAATCAGCCCCAGCATTTT. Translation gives CASSSTGTWRNQPQHF. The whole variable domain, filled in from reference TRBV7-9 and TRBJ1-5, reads DTGVSQNPRHKITKRGQNVTFRCDPISEHNRLYWYRQTLGQGPEFLTYFQNEAQLEKSRLLSDRFSAERPKGSFSTLEIQRTEQGDSAMYLCASSSTGTWRNQPQHFGDGTRLSIL.